This T cell receptor (beta chain) was captured in a study of T cells in Graves' hyperthyroidism and ophthalmopathy. Across the study: It was at initial diagnosis, before any treatment, that peripheral blood was collected. Overall study results and limits: The model predicted ophthalmopathy a median approximately seven months before onset. Blood shared most expanded thyroid clonotypes above 0.001.

Ten or more counts support this clonotype. What it binds is not known. TCR beta CDR3 region amplification was performed from RNA transcripts. HTBI primers drove first-round RT-PCR of the TCR CDR3. TCRdb reprocessed the multiplex PCR reads via MiXCR and lists one record per CDR3 protein. The sample has around 350,000 distinct CDR3 sequences, roughly 15% seen once; the top ten hold approximately 19%. Sequenced: blood. The sequence derives from a woman aged 55-70 years with Graves' ophthalmopathy.

The CDR3 coding sequence is TGTGCCAGCATCGAGGGGGCCACAGATACGCAGTATTTT. Translated: CASIEGATDTQYF. The chain carries TRBV28 and TRBJ2-3; 7 positions match TRBD1. The V segment lost 7 bases and the J segment 2 bases; nucleotides outside the gene matches: 3. Germline V gene lookup returns CDR1 MDHEN and CDR2 SYDVKM. CDR3 length: 13 residues. Together with reference TRBV28 and TRBJ2-3, the CDR3 gives the full variable domain: DVKVTQSSRYLVKRTGEKVFLECVQDMDHENMFWYRQDPGLGLRLIYFSYDVKMKEKGDIPEGYSVSREKKERFSLILESASTNQTSMYLCASIEGATDTQYFGPGTRLTVL.